Each of the 22 T cell receptor beta chains below was sequenced from the same sample in a study of T cell changes during pregnancy in multiple sclerosis. TCRdb keeps only in-frame clones here, not all; method: immunoSEQ multiplex PCR. The table has 100,000 or so clones, approximately 93% seen once. The source material was peripheral blood, sampled after pregnancy. Receptors were obtained from a female donor with multiple sclerosis, enrolled in a pregnancy study.

This chain connects TRBV4-2 to TRBJ2-1; possible D gene TRBD2, 5 bases. V was clipped by 0 bases and J by 8 bases, with 11 bases between them. This CDR3 region has 14 residues. Germline V lookup: CDR1 LGHNA, CDR2 YNFKEQ. CDR3 amino acids: CASSQERSSHEQFF. The CDR3 coding sequence is TGTGCCAGCAGCCAAGAACGATCTAGCCATGAGCAGTTCTTC.

V is TRBV2 and J is TRBJ2-1, with 13 bases lining up with TRBD2. The CDR3 sequence is 15 residues long. Germline CDR1 SNHLY, CDR2 FYNNEI. V lost 6 bases to trimming and J lost 8 bases; unmatched junction nucleotides: 7. Written as DNA, the CDR3 is TGTGCCAGCAGGGAACTAGCGGGAGGGGCCGATGAGCAGTTCTTC. As protein: CASRELAGGADEQFF.

The chain employs TRBV7-9 and TRBJ2-1, with TRBD2 identical over 9 bases. After removal of 8 bases from V and 1 base from J, the junction contained 18 bases not matched to a gene. Germline lookup yields CDR1 SEHNR and CDR2 FQNEAQ (reference sequence). This CDR3 contains 19 residues. CDR3 bases: TGTGCCAGCCTTCCACGTTTTAGCGGGAGCGACATTTCCTACAATGAGCAGTTCTTC. Its translation: CASLPRFSGSDISYNEQFF.

The rearrangement joins TRBV27 to TRBJ1-2, with 8 bases matching TRBD1. In germline, CDR1 is MNHEY, CDR2 SMNVEV (reference sequence). CDR3 length: 15 residues. After removal of 1 base from V and 3 bases from J, the junction contained 4 bases not matched to a gene. Written as DNA, the CDR3 is TGTGCCAGCAGTTTATACCAGGGGGCGGACTATGGCTACACCTTC. Translation gives CASSLYQGADYGYTF.

A word on this clone: A junction boundary mismatches the germline segment, possibly from a read error. The J gene is TRBJ1-4, the V gene TRBV6-1; a weak D match, TRBD1 (5 bases). This CDR3 has 16 residues. Germline lookup yields CDR1 MNHNS and CDR2 SASEGT. CDR3 nucleotide sequence: TGTGCCGGCAGTGAATACGGGGGGACAACTAATGAAAAACTGTTTTTT. Protein sequence: CAGSEYGGTTNEKLFF.

The chain has TRBV20-1 and TRBJ1-2; D unresolved. V was trimmed by 6 bases and J by 1 base, leaving 6 bases between them. This CDR3 contains 11 residues. CDR1 and CDR2 (germline): DFQATT, SNEGSKA (reference sequence). For the CDR3, the DNA is TGCAGTGCCCCCTATAACTATGGCTACACCTTC. As protein: CSAPYNYGYTF.

This clone was recorded only once. The J gene is TRBJ2-7, the V gene TRBV7-9; 7 nucleotides match TRBD1. Germline CDR1 is SEHNR and CDR2 is FQNEAQ (reference sequence). The CDR3 consists of 12 residues. The J segment lost 2 bases and the V segment lost 11 bases, leaving 6 bases of the junction unmatched. The chain's CDR3 is CAALTGTYEQYF. CDR3 DNA sequence: TGTGCCGCCTTGACAGGGACCTACGAGCAGTACTTC.

The rearrangement links TRBV6-5 to TRBJ2-2; 7 bases line up with TRBD2. The V and J ends lost 6 bases and 6 bases, in that order; junction bases with no gene match: 4. In germline, CDR1 is MNHEY, CDR2 SVGAGI. CDR3 length: 13 residues. The CDR3 spells CASSWGGAGELFF. The CDR3 nucleotides read TGTGCCAGCAGCTGGGGGGGGGCCGGGGAGCTGTTTTTT.

The chain joins TRBV19 to TRBJ2-1; the D is unclear. Germline assignment: CDR1 LNHDA and CDR2 SQIVND (reference sequence). With 5 bases removed from V and 0 bases from J, the gap between germline ends came to 14 bases. The CDR3 contains 16 residues. The CDR3 sequence: CASSPVSPSSYNEQFF. The CDR3, as DNA: TGTGCCAGTAGTCCGGTTAGTCCTAGCTCCTACAATGAGCAGTTCTTC.

The chain uses TRBV4-1 and TRBJ2-1, with a tentative D call TRBD2 (5 bases). The germline V gene has CDR1 MGHRA and CDR2 YSYEKL. The CDR3 runs 14 residues. The ends were cut back, 1 base at V and 5 bases at J, with 9 bases in the middle. CDR3 protein: CASSQVSRDNEQFF. The DNA for the CDR3 is TGCGCCAGCAGCCAAGTTTCGAGGGACAATGAGCAGTTCTTC.

This rearrangement joins TRBV7-8 to TRBJ2-3; TRBD2 matches at 8 bases. This CDR3 spans 15 amino acids. V lost 0 bases and J lost 7; bases outside the gene matches: 6. Germline V gene lookup returns CDR1 SGHVS and CDR2 FQNEAQ. CDR3 region: CASSLASGGLNTQYF. In nucleotides, the CDR3 is TGTGCCAGCAGCTTAGCGAGCGGGGGTCTTAATACGCAGTATTTT.

The chain is built from TRBV5-4 and TRBJ2-7; 8 bases line up with TRBD1. J lost 2 bases, V lost 5 bases, and 6 bases had no gene match. The CDR3 has 14 amino acids. The germline V gene encodes CDR1 SGHNT and CDR2 YYREEE (reference sequence). The CDR3 here is CASSPGTGPYEQYF. The CDR3 bases are TGTGCCAGCAGTCCCGGGACAGGACCCTACGAGCAGTACTTC.

The chain couples TRBV11-2 to TRBJ2-1; no definite D call. The CDR3 covers 16 residues. CDR1 is SGHAT and CDR2 is FQNNGV in the germline V gene. Trimming stripped 5 bases from V and 4 bases from J, with 18 bases between. CDR3 coding DNA: TGTGCCAGCAGCCCCGGGTGGCAGAGATCGTACAATGAGCAGTTCTTC. It is translated as CASSPGWQRSYNEQFF. The full variable domain, with the rest looked up from reference TRBV11-2 and TRBJ2-1, is EAGVAQSPRYKIIEKRQSVAFWCNPISGHATLYWYQQILGQGPKLLIQFQNNGVVDDSQLPKDRFSAERLKGVDSTLKIQPAKLEDSAVYLCASSPGWQRSYNEQFFGPGTRLTVL.

This clone has more than one count but fewer than ten. The chain links TRBV4-1 to TRBJ1-5; possibly TRBD1 for D (5 bases). Looked up from germline, CDR1 is MGHRA and CDR2 is YSYEKL. The CDR3 extends over 16 amino acids. Between the trimmed V and J ends, which lost 1 base and 5 bases, there was a span of 15 bases. CDR3 in DNA: TGCGCCAGCAGCCAAGTTCGGGGGAGCCTGGATCAGCCCCAGCATTTT. It yields the protein CASSQVRGSLDQPQHF.

V gene TRBV30 combines with J gene TRBJ2-1; tentatively, D is TRBD1 (7 bases). With 3 bases removed from V and 4 bases from J, the gap between germline ends came to 16 bases. The CDR3 sequence is 15 residues long. Looked up from germline, CDR1 is GTSNPN and CDR2 is SVGIG (reference sequence). The CDR3 nucleotides are TGTGCCTGGAGCCAGGGGGGACCGACTTACAATGAGCAGTTCTTC. This translates into CAWSQGGPTYNEQFF. Using reference TRBV30 and TRBJ2-1 for the parts outside the CDR3, the full variable domain is SQTIHQWPATLVQPVGSPLSLECTVEGTSNPNLYWYRQAAGRGLQLLFYSVGIGQISSEVPQNLSASRPQDRQFILSSKKLLLSDSGFYLCAWSQGGPTYNEQFFGPGTRLTVL.

The chain recombines TRBV19 with TRBJ1-2; unclear D gene. Trimming stripped 5 bases from V and 3 bases from J, with 13 bases between. The CDR3 contains 14 residues. CDR1 is LNHDA and CDR2 is SQIVND in the germline V gene (reference sequence). This chain's CDR3 is CASSRSKVDYGYTF. The CDR3 bases are TGTGCCAGTAGTCGGTCAAAAGTGGACTATGGCTACACCTTC. Using reference TRBV19 and TRBJ1-2 for the parts outside the CDR3, the full variable domain is DGGITQSPKYLFRKEGQNVTLSCEQNLNHDAMYWYRQDPGQGLRLIYYSQIVNDFQKGDIAEGYSVSREKKESFPLTVTSAQKNPTAFYLCASSRSKVDYGYTFGSGTRLTVV.

The J gene is TRBJ2-2, the V gene TRBV27; 9 bases agree with TRBD2. This CDR3 has 16 amino acids. Germline assignment: CDR1 MNHEY and CDR2 SMNVEV (reference sequence). J gave up 6 bases and V 7 bases, and 12 bases lay outside the gene matches. DNA for the CDR3: TGTGCCAGCATAAGGGCGGGAGGGCTCTTGTCCGGGGAGCTGTTTTTT. Encoded protein: CASIRAGGLLSGELFF.

The chain combines TRBV14 with TRBJ1-2, with TRBD1 as a possible D gene (5 bases). The germline V and J ends were trimmed by 0 bases and 6 bases, with 11 bases remaining between them. Germline lookup yields CDR1 SGHDN and CDR2 FVKESK. There are 14 residues in the CDR3. The CDR3 sequence: CASSQEGRLHGYTF. CDR3 nucleotide sequence: TGTGCCAGCAGCCAAGAGGGGCGCCTCCATGGCTACACCTTC.

The chain joins TRBV5-6 to TRBJ1-1, with TRBD1 as a possible D gene (5 bases). CDR1 is SGHDT and CDR2 is YYEEEE in the germline V gene. V lost 3 bases to trimming and J lost 3 bases, with 9 bases between them. The CDR3 spans 13 residues. The CDR3 sequence: CASSWGGYTEAFF. As DNA, the CDR3 is TGTGCCAGCAGCTGGGGGGGGTACACTGAAGCTTTCTTT.

The chain is built from TRBV5-1 and TRBJ2-7, with TRBD2 matching over 9 bases. Germline trimming cut 6 bases from V and 3 bases from J; bases unmatched to any gene: 7. Germline CDR1 SGHRS, CDR2 YFSETQ. The CDR3 covers 14 residues. The CDR3 sequence: CASTPGLANYEQYF. Written as DNA, the CDR3 is TGCGCCAGCACCCCGGGACTAGCCAACTACGAGCAGTACTTC.

J is TRBJ2-7 and V is TRBV7-9; D unclear. The CDR3 has 14 residues. Germline CDR1 is SEHNR and CDR2 is FQNEAQ (reference sequence). V was shortened by 1 base and J by 3 bases, with 10 bases between the two germline ends. In nucleotides, the CDR3 is TGTGCCAGCAGCTTAGGGCAGGCCAGCTACGAGCAGTACTTC. It translates to CASSLGQASYEQYF.

The CDR3 here is CASMGGLAGNTQYF. For the CDR3, the DNA is TGTGCCAGCATGGGGGGACTAGCGGGTAATACGCAGTATTTT. This chain links TRBV2 with TRBJ2-3, with TRBD2 matching 12 bases. The V segment lost 7 bases and the J segment 7 bases; nucleotides outside the gene matches: 6. There are 14 residues in the CDR3. Per germline, CDR1 SNHLY and CDR2 FYNNEI.